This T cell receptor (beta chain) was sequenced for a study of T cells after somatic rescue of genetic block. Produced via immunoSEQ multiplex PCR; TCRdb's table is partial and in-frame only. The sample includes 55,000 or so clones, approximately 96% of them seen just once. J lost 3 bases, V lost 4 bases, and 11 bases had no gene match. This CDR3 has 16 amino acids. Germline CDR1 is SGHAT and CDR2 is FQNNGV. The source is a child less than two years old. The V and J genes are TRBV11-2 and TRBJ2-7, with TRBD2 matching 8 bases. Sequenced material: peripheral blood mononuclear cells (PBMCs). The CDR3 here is CASSSISGEGFYEQYF. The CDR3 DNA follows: TGTGCCAGCAGCTCCATTAGCGGGGAGGGCTTCTACGAGCAGTACTTC.